This TCR beta chain was observed in a study of T-cell reconstitution after alpha-beta-depleted transplantation in children. Trimming removed 0 bases at V and 0 bases at J, with 8 bases between. Germline CDR1 KGHDR, CDR2 SFDVKD. CDR3 size: 16 residues. Preparation of the TCRbeta library involved a method that used unique molecular identifiers. TCRdb redid the calling of the PCR reads with MiXCR, one entry per CDR3 protein. The sample comprises around 370,000 distinct CDR3 sequences, roughly 16% of which are singletons, and just over 40% rests with the top ten. Sample: PBMCs, mostly from graft donor cells, taken 360 days after TCRalphabeta/CD19-depleted stem cell transplant. The chain carries TRBV24-1 and TRBJ2-1; D gene uncertain. This TCR came from a male patient aged 2 to 10 who had a stem cell transplant for acute lymphoblastic leukemia, so the T cells may come from the graft donor. The CDR3 DNA is TGTGCCACCAGTGATTTGACTACCCCCTCCTACAATGAGCAGTTCTTC. Translating gives CATSDLTTPSYNEQFF.